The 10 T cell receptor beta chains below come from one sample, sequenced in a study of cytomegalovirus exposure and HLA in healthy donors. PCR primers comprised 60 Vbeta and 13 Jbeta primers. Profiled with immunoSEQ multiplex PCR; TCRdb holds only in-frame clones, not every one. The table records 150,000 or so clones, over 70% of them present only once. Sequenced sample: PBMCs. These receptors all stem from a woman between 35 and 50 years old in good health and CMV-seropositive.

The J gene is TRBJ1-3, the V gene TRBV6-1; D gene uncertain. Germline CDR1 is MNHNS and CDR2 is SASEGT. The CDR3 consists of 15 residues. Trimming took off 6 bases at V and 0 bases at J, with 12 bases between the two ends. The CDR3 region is CASRQDFSSGNTIYF. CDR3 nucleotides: TGTGCCAGCAGGCAGGACTTCTCCTCTGGAAACACCATATATTTT.

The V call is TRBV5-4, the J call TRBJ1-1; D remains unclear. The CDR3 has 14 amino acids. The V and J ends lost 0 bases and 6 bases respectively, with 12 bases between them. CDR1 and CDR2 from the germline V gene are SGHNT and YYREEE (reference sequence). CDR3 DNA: TGTGCCAGCAGCTTGGCCATGCTCAGATCTGAAGCTTTCTTT. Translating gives CASSLAMLRSEAFF.

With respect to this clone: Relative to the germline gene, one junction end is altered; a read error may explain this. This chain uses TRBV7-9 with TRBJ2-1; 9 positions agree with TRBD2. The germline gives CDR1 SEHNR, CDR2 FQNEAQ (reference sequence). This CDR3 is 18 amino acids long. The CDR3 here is CASSFAPLGGGAYNEQFF. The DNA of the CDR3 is TGTGCCAGCAGCTTTGCCCCATTGGGCGGGGGGGCCTATAATGAGCAGTTCTTC.

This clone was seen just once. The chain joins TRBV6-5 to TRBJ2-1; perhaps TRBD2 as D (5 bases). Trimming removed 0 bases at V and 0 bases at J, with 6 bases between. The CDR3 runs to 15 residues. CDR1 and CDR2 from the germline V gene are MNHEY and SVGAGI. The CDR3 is CASSYSRVSYNEQFF. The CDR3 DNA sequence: TGTGCCAGCAGTTACTCGCGGGTCTCCTACAATGAGCAGTTCTTC.

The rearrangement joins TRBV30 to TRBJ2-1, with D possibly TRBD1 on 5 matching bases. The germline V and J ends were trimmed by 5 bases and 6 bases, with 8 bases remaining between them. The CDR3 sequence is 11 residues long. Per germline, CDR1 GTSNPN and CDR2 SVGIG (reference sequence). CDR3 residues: CAWATVNEQFF. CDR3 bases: TGTGCCTGGGCGACAGTCAATGAGCAGTTCTTC.

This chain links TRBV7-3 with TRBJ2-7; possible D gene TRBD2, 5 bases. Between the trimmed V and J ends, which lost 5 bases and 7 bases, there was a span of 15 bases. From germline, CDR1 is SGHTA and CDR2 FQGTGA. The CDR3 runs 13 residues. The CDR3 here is CASSVTRAAEQYF. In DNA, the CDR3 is TGTGCCAGCAGCGTTACTAGGGCCGCGGAGCAGTACTTC.

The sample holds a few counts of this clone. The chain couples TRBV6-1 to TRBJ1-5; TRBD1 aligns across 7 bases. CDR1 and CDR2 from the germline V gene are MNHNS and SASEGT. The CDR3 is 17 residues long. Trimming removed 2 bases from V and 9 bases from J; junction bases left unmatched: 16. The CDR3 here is CASSEKAGGVSIRPQHF. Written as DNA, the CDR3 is TGTGCCAGCAGTGAAAAGGCAGGGGGAGTTTCAATCAGGCCCCAGCATTTT.

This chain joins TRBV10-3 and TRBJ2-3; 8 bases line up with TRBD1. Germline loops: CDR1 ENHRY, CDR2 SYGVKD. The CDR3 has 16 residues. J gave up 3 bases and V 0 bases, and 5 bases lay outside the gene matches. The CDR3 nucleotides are TGTGCCATCAGTGAGTCGGGCAGGGGGCTGACAGATACGCAGTATTTT. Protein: CAISESGRGLTDTQYF.

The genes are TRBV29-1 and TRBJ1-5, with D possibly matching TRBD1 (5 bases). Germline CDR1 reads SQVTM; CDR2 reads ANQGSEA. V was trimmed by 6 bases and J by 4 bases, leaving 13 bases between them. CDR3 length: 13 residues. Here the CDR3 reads CSVRDGRNQPQHF. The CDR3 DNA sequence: TGCAGCGTGCGGGACGGAAGAAATCAGCCCCAGCATTTT.

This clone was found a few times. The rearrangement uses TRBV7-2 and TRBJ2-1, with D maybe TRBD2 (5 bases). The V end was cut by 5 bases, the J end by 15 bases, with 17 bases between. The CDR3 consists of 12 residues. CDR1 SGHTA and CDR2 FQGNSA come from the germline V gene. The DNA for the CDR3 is TGTGCCAGCAGCGAACGACTAACTGGGCCGTTCTTC. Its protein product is CASSERLTGPFF.